The 2 T cell receptor beta chains presented below share a single source sample, sequenced in a study of blood T cell repertoires in COVID-19. Some clones are missing from TCRdb's copy, which holds only in-frame ones; the method was immunoSEQ multiplex PCR. The sample yields 270,000 or so clones, approximately 90% seen once. Material: peripheral blood. The origin of the receptors is a woman under 40 with active or convalescent COVID-19.

The chain has TRBV5-1 and TRBJ2-2; 9 nucleotides line up with TRBD1. V lost 2 bases and J lost 7; bases outside the gene matches: 12. There are 17 residues in the CDR3. Germline V lookup: CDR1 SGHRS, CDR2 YFSETQ. The CDR3 loop reads CASSFLPGQGLDGELFF. Here the CDR3 DNA reads TGCGCCAGCAGCTTCTTACCGGGACAGGGTCTGGACGGGGAGCTGTTTTTT.

The genes are TRBV6-6 and TRBJ2-7; 7 nucleotides align to TRBD2. CDR1 is MNHNY, CDR2 SVGAGI, per germline (reference sequence). V shed 8 bases and J 0 bases; nucleotides not matched to a gene: 4. The CDR3 has 13 residues. Here the CDR3 DNA reads TGTGCCAGCGGGAGGGGTTCCTCCTACGAGCAGTACTTC. Amino acids: CASGRGSSYEQYF.